This TCR beta chain was observed in a study of T cell responses to AZD1222 COVID-19 vaccine. Assay: immunoSEQ multiplex PCR; the TCRdb copy retains only in-frame clones and omits some. This sample carries more than 100,000 clones, over 85% of them seen once, and the ten largest clones take 4.5% to 6%. This receptor was identified in an adult in good health. Specimen: peripheral blood, collected on day 0 of AZD1222 vaccination.

CDR3 in DNA: TGTGCCACTAGCATCCCTATTGGCGATGAGCAGTTCTTC. Residues: CATSIPIGDEQFF. The rearrangement links TRBV28 to TRBJ2-1, with D tentatively TRBD2 (5 bases). Looked up from germline, CDR1 is MDHEN and CDR2 is SYDVKM. The CDR3 has 13 amino acids. Trimming removed 10 bases from V and 8 bases from J, with 18 bases in between.